Shown below are 12 T cell receptor beta chains from a single sample sequenced in a study of cytomegalovirus exposure and HLA in healthy donors. Primers included in the PCR were 60 Vbeta and 13 Jbeta primers. The protocol was immunoSEQ multiplex PCR, while the TCRdb copy is restricted to in-frame clones and leaves out a portion. The sample records approximately 100,000 clones, about 74% being singletons. The sequenced sample was PBMCs. These receptor sequences come from a female donor in good health and CMV-seropositive.

This chain connects TRBV5-4 to TRBJ1-3, with D possibly being TRBD1 (5 bases). V was clipped by 0 bases and J by 6 bases, with 28 bases between them. Looked up from germline, CDR1 is SGHNT and CDR2 is YYREEE (reference sequence). This CDR3 has 20 amino acids. The CDR3 loop is CASSLAPGGHAIGRVNTIYF. The CDR3, as DNA: TGTGCCAGCAGCTTGGCCCCTGGGGGTCACGCAATCGGGAGAGTAAACACCATATATTTT.

This clone was seen more than once but under ten times. The chain joins TRBV25-1 to TRBJ1-1; 7 bases agree with TRBD1. CDR3 size: 13 residues. J gave up 1 base and V 4 bases, and 0 bases lay outside the gene matches. Germline assignment: CDR1 MGHDK and CDR2 SYGVNS. In DNA, the CDR3 is TGTGCCAGCAGTGGACAGGGGAACACTGAAGCTTTCTTT. Protein sequence: CASSGQGNTEAFF.

This chain links TRBV5-1 with TRBJ1-3; D is unclear. There are 16 residues in the CDR3. The ends were cut back, 0 bases at V and 0 bases at J, with 10 bases in the middle. CDR1 SGHRS and CDR2 YFSETQ come from the germline V gene. CDR3 bases: TGCGCCAGCAGCTTGGCGTCGGGGAGCTCTGGAAACACCATATATTTT. It specifies CASSLASGSSGNTIYF. Looking up the rest from reference TRBV5-1 and TRBJ1-3 gives the full variable domain: KAGVTQTPRYLIKTRGQQVTLSCSPISGHRSVSWYQQTPGQGLQFLFEYFSETQRNKGNFPGRFSGRQFSNSRSEMNVSTLELGDSALYLCASSLASGSSGNTIYFGEGSWLTVV.

The chain carries TRBV28 and TRBJ2-5; D is undetermined. Germline CDR1 MDHEN, CDR2 SYDVKM. Trimming removed 5 bases at V and 5 bases at J, with 6 bases between. The CDR3 length is 11 residues. In nucleotides, the CDR3 is TGTGCCAGCAGTCTGCGGGAGACCCAGTACTTC. Translated: CASSLRETQYF.

The chain joins TRBV6-1 to TRBJ2-5; 13 bases align to TRBD2. Unmatched junction bases numbered 7, after V lost 5 bases and J lost 7 bases. The CDR3 consists of 15 residues. CDR1 is MNHNS and CDR2 is SASEGT in the germline V gene. The CDR3 region has the DNA TGTGCCAGCAGTTCGGGGACTAGCGGGAAAGCGACCCAGTACTTC. Translated: CASSSGTSGKATQYF.

The chain joins TRBV5-1 to TRBJ2-7; 9 nucleotides align to TRBD1. Germline-derived CDR1 and CDR2 are SGHRS and YFSETQ. The CDR3 covers 14 residues. Germline trimming cut 5 bases from V and 6 bases from J; bases unmatched to any gene: 9. CDR3 sequence reads: CASSQHRGLGEQYF. The CDR3 DNA is TGCGCCAGCAGTCAACACAGGGGGCTTGGCGAGCAGTACTTC.

This chain joins TRBV5-1 and TRBJ1-2, with TRBD1 matching over 7 bases. In germline, CDR1 is SGHRS, CDR2 YFSETQ. The CDR3 is made up of 15 amino acids. Trimming removed 0 bases from V and 4 bases from J; junction bases left unmatched: 6. The CDR3 loop is CASSLAGGIAYGYTF. The CDR3, as DNA: TGCGCCAGCAGCTTGGCAGGGGGGATAGCCTATGGCTACACCTTC.

The rearrangement joins TRBV27 to TRBJ1-3, with TRBD1 matching 7 bases. The germline gives CDR1 MNHEY, CDR2 SMNVEV (reference sequence). V lost 2 bases, J lost 3 bases, and 4 bases stayed unmatched. The length of the CDR3 is 15 residues. CDR3 DNA sequence: TGTGCCAGCAGTTTACAACAGGGGTATGGAAACACCATATATTTT. Its protein product is CASSLQQGYGNTIYF.

V and J are TRBV9 and TRBJ2-3; D is undetermined. The CDR3 sequence is 15 residues long. V lost 2 bases and J lost 0, with 10 bases in between. Germline V gene data show CDR1 as SGDLS and CDR2 as YYNGEE. DNA of the CDR3: TGTGCCAGCAGCGTCCACGGTACTAGCACAGATACGCAGTATTTT. Residues: CASSVHGTSTDTQYF.

The CDR3, as DNA: TGTGCCAGCAGCGTAGCTGTGGCAGGCTCTGGAAACACCATATATTTT. Translation: CASSVAVAGSGNTIYF. The chain couples TRBV9 to TRBJ1-3, with unresolved D. Germline-derived CDR1 and CDR2 are SGDLS and YYNGEE. This CDR3 is built from 16 residues. Trimming took 0 bases from V and 0 from J, leaving 10 bases between them.

The chain couples TRBV7-8 to TRBJ2-1; 10 bases fit TRBD2. The germline CDR1 and CDR2 sequences are SGHVS and FQNEAQ. The V gene end was trimmed by 5 bases and the J gene end by 4 bases; junction bases not matched to a gene: 11. The CDR3 spans 17 residues. CDR3 DNA sequence: TGTGCCAGCAGCCTCCAGGCCCCTAGCGGGGGTTACAATGAGCAGTTCTTC. It yields the protein CASSLQAPSGGYNEQFF. Full variable domain (rest looked up from reference TRBV7-8 and TRBJ2-1): GAGVSQSPRYKVAKRGQDVALRCDPISGHVSLFWYQQALGQGPEFLTYFQNEAQLDKSGLPSDRFFAERPEGSVSTLKIQRTQQEDSAVYLCASSLQAPSGGYNEQFFGPGTRLTVL.

CDR3 protein: CASSTRVTEAFF. The CDR3 coding sequence is TGTGCCAGCTCAACTAGGGTCACTGAAGCTTTCTTT. This sequence joins TRBV18 and TRBJ1-1; D is ambiguous. CDR1 is KGHSH, CDR2 LQKENI, per germline. The V and J ends lost 5 bases and 4 bases respectively, with 8 bases between them. The CDR3 extends over 12 amino acids. The full variable domain, with the rest looked up from reference TRBV18 and TRBJ1-1, is NAGVMQNPRHLVRRRGQEARLRCSPMKGHSHVYWYRQLPEEGLKFMVYLQKENIIDESGMPKERFSAEFPKEGPSILRIQQVVRGDSAAYFCASSTRVTEAFFGQGTRLTVV.